The 3 T cell receptor beta chains reported below all come from one sample, sequenced in a study of OX40 agonist ivuxolimab in advanced cancers. Only in-frame clones appear in the TCRdb table, and some are missing; sequencing was by immunoSEQ multiplex PCR. The data contain just over 90,000 clones, around 94% of them singletons. The source was CD4+ or CD8+ T cells sorted from blood, collected in a trial of the OX40 agonist ivuxolimab. These receptors originate from an adult with an advanced solid tumor such as melanoma, head and neck, liver or kidney cancer.

This clone turned up a few times. V gene TRBV15 combines with J gene TRBJ1-5; D is unclear. Germline CDR1 reads LNHNV; CDR2 reads YYDKDF (reference sequence). Between the trimmed V and J ends, which lost 1 base and 0 bases, there was a span of 7 bases. The CDR3 extends over 15 amino acids. Here the CDR3 reads CATSRVTASNQPQHF. The CDR3 nucleotides are TGTGCCACCAGCAGAGTCACGGCTAGCAATCAGCCCCAGCATTTT.

This chain joins TRBV11-2 and TRBJ2-1; 9 bases agree with TRBD2. After removal of 3 bases from V and 2 bases from J, the junction contained 2 bases not matched to a gene. The CDR3 consists of 15 residues. From germline, CDR1 is SGHAT and CDR2 FQNNGV. CDR3 region: CASSLSSGTYNEQFF. CDR3 DNA: TGTGCCAGCAGCTTGTCTAGCGGGACCTACAATGAGCAGTTCTTC.

The rearrangement joins TRBV7-8 to TRBJ2-2; TRBD2 aligns across 15 bases. In germline, CDR1 is SGHVS, CDR2 FQNEAQ. J gave up 5 bases and V 5 bases, and 0 bases lay outside the gene matches. This CDR3 contains 15 residues. The DNA of the CDR3 is TGTGCCAGCAGCGGACTAGCGGGGGGGACCGGGGAGCTGTTTTTT. It specifies CASSGLAGGTGELFF.